What follows is one T cell receptor beta chain and its context. Its antigen is currently unknown. Unique molecular identifiers were present on the cDNA, and a universal primer site came from template switching. A single record per CDR3 protein comes from TCRdb applying MiXCR to the 5' RACE reads. The sample yields 700,000 or so distinct CDR3 sequences, 20% to 25% seen once. The data were obtained in a study of identical twins. Whole-study results and caveats: Whereas memory repertoires showed no such difference, abundant cord blood beta clonotypes carried fewer insertions.

Germline CDR1 KGHSH, CDR2 LQKENI. The CDR3 has 15 residues. V gave up 4 bases and J gave up 7 bases; unmatched junction bases: 8. The same sample was also studied in work on T cells expressing NK-cell markers. That source reports: HCMV serostatus: seven of eight sequenced donors positive, one negative.

Sequencing was performed on PBMCs. The chain is built from TRBV18 and TRBJ2-1, with 9 bases fitting TRBD2. The source is a woman aged 18 to 35 in good health. The chain's CDR3 is CASSHVSGSPNEQFF. CDR3 DNA: TGTGCCAGCTCACATGTTAGCGGGAGTCCAAATGAGCAGTTCTTC.